There are a few counts of the clone carrying this TCR beta chain. The CDR3 sequence is 14 residues long. V lost 1 base, J lost 3 bases, and 10 bases lay in between. Germline assignment: CDR1 SGHRS and CDR2 YFSETQ. Documented time point: newly diagnosed GD, antithyroid drugs for less than 3 months. Making the TCR library involved RNA that had been extracted from PBMCs. This entry comes from a study of regulatory T cells in long-lasting Graves disease. In the study overall: Antithyroid drugs had been taken under 3 months by newly diagnosed Graves' patients.

With iRepertoire HTBI primers and Arm-PCR of CDR3 regions, TCR beta libraries were built. TCRdb analysed the multiplex PCR reads with MiXCR anew, one entry per CDR3 protein. The sample includes 580,000 or so distinct CDR3 sequences, 15% to 20% of them seen just once. Separately, the same data were catalogued under a study of T cells in Graves' hyperthyroidism and ophthalmopathy.

The chain is built from TRBV5-1 and TRBJ2-5; maybe TRBD2 (6 bases). The sequencing used peripheral blood mononuclear cells (PBMCs), collected at new diagnosis, from a patient treated with antithyroid drugs. The TCR originated in a man aged 18 to 30 with Graves disease. This CDR3 is CASSLSGAKETQYF. CDR3 nucleotide sequence: TGCGCCAGCAGCTTGTCGGGAGCTAAAGAGACCCAGTACTTC.